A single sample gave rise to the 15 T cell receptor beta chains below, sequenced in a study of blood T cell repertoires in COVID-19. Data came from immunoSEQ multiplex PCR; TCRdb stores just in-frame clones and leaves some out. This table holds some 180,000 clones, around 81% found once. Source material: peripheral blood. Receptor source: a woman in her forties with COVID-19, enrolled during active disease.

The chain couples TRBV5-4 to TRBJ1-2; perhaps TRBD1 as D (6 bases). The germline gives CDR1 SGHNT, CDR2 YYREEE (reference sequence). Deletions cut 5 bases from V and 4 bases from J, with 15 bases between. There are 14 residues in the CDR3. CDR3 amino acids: CASSRGQKAYGYTF. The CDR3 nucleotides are TGTGCCAGCAGTCGCGGACAGAAAGCCTATGGCTACACCTTC.

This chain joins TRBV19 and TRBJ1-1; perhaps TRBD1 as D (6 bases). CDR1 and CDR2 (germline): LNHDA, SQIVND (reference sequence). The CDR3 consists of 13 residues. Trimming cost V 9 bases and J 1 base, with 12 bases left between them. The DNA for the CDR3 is TGTGCCAGCAGGACAGACGAGAACACTGAAGCTTTCTTT. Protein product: CASRTDENTEAFF.

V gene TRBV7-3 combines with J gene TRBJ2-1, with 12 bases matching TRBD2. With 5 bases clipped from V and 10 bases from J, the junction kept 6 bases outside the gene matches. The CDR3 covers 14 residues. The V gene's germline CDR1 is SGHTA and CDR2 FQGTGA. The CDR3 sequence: CASSMTSGSGEQFF. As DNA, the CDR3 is TGTGCCAGCAGCATGACTAGCGGGAGTGGGGAGCAGTTCTTC.

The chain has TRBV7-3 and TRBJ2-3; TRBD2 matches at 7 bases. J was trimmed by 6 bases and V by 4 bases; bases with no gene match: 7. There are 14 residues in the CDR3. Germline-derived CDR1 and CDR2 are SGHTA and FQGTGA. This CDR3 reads CASSSGGRGDTQYF. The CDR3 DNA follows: TGTGCCAGCAGCTCGGGTGGGAGGGGCGATACGCAGTATTTT. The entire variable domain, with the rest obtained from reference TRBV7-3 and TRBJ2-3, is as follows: GAGVSQTPSNKVTEKGKYVELRCDPISGHTALYWYRQSLGQGPEFLIYFQGTGAADDSGLPNDRFFAVRPEGSVSTLKIQRTERGDSAVYLCASSSGGRGDTQYFGPGTRLTVL.

The CDR3 coding sequence is TGTGCCAGCAGCTTTGGTGGGTTAGCGGTTGCAGATACGCAGTATTTT. It codes for CASSFGGLAVADTQYF. The chain is built from TRBV7-2 and TRBJ2-3; TRBD2 might be the D (6 bases). CDR1 SGHTA and CDR2 FQGNSA come from the germline V gene. Trimming cost V 3 bases and J 4 bases, with 17 bases left between them. This CDR3 is built from 16 residues. The whole variable domain, remainder taken from reference TRBV7-2 and TRBJ2-3, is GAGVSQSPSNKVTEKGKDVELRCDPISGHTALYWYRQSLGQGLEFLIYFQGNSAPDKSGLPSDRFSAERTGGSVSTLTIQRTQQEDSAVYLCASSFGGLAVADTQYFGPGTRLTVL.

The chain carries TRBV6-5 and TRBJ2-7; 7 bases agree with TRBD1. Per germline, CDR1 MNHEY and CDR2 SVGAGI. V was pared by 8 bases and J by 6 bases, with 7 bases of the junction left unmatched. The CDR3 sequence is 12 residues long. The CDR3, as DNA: TGTGCCAGCGGACGACAGGGTACCGAGCAGTACGTC. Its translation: CASGRQGTEQYV.

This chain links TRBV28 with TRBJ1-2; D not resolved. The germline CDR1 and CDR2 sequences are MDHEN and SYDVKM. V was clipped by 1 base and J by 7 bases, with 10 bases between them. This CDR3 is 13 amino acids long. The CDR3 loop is CASSLLSPGGYTF. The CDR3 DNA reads TGTGCCAGCAGTTTATTATCCCCCGGTGGCTACACCTTC.

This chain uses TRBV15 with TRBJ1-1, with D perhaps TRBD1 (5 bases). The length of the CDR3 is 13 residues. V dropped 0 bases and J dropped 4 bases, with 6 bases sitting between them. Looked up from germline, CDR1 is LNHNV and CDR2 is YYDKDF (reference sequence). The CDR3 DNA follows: TGTGCCACCAGCAGAGAGGGGGGCACTGAAGCTTTCTTT. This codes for CATSREGGTEAFF.

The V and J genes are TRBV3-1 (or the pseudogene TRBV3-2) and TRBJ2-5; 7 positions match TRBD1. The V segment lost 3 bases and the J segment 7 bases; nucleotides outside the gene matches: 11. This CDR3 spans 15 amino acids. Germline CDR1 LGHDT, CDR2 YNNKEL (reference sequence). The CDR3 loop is CASSHRGSAAGTQYF. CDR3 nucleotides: TGTGCCAGCAGCCACAGGGGGTCCGCAGCTGGGACCCAGTACTTC.

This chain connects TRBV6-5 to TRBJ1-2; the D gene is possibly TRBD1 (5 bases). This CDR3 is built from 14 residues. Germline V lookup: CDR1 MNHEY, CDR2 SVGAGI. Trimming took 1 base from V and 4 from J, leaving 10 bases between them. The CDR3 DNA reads TGTGCCAGCAGTTACTGGGGCCAAGCCTATGGCTACACCTTC. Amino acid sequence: CASSYWGQAYGYTF.

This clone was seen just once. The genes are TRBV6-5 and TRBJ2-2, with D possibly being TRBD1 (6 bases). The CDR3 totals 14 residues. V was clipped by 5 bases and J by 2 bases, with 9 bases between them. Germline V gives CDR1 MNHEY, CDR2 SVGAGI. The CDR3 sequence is CASSIGTNTGELFF. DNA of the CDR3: TGTGCCAGCAGTATCGGGACAAACACCGGGGAGCTGTTTTTT.

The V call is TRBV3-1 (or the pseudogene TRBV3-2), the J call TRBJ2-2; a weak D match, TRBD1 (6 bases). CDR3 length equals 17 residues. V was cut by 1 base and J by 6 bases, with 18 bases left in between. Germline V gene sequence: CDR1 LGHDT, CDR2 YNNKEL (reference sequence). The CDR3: CASSQVFGTPLAGELFF. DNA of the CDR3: TGTGCCAGCAGCCAAGTATTCGGGACACCTCTCGCCGGGGAGCTGTTTTTT.

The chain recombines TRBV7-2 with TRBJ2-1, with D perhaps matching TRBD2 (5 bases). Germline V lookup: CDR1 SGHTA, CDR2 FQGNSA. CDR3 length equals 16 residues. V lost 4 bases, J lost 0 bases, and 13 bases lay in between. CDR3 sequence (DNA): TGTGCCAGCAGCTCTCATGGAGGCAGCTCCTACAATGAGCAGTTCTTC. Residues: CASSSHGGSSYNEQFF.

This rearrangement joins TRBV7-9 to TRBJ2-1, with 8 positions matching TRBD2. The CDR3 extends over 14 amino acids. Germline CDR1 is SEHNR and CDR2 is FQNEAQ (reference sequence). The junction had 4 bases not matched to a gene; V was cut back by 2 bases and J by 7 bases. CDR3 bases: TGTGCCAGCAGCTTATACGGGAGGGATAATGAGCAGTTCTTC. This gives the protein CASSLYGRDNEQFF.

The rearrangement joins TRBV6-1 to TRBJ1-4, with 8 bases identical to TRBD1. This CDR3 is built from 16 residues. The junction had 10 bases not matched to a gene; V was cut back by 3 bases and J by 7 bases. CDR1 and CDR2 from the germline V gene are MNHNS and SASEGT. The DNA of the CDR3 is TGTGCCAGCAGTGATTCCACCACAGGGGGTAGTGAAAAACTGTTTTTT. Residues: CASSDSTTGGSEKLFF.